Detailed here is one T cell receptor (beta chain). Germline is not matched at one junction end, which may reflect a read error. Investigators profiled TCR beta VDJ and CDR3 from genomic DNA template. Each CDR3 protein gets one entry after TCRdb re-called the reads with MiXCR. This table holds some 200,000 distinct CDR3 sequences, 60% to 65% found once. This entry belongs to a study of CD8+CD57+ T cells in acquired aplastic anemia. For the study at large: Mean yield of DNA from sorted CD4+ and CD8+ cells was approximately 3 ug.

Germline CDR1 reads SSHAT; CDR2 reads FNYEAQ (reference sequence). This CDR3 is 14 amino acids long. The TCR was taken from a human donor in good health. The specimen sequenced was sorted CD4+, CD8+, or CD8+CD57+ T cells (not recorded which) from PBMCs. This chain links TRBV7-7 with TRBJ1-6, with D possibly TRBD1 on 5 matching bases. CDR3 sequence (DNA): TGTGCTAGCAGCTTAGCGGCAGGGTCTTCACCCCTCCACTTT. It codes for CASSLAAGSSPLHF.